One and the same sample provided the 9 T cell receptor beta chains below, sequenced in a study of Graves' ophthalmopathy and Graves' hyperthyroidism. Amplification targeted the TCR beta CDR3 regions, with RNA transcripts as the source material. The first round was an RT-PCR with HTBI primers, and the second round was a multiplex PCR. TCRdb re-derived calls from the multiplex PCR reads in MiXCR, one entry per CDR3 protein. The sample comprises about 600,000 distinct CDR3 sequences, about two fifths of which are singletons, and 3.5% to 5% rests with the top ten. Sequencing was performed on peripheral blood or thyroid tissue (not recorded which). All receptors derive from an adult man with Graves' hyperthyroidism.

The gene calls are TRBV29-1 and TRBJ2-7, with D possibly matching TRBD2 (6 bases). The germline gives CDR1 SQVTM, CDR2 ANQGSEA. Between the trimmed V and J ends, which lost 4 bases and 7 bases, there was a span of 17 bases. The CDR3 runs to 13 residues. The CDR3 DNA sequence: TGCAGCGTTGGGAGGGTAGGAACCGGGGAGCAGTACTTC. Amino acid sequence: CSVGRVGTGEQYF.

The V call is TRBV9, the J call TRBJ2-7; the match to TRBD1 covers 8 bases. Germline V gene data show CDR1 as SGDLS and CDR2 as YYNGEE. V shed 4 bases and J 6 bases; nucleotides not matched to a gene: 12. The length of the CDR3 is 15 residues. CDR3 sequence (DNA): TGTGCCAGCAGCTTTGGACAGGGCCCACACTCCGAGCAGTACTTC. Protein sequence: CASSFGQGPHSEQYF.

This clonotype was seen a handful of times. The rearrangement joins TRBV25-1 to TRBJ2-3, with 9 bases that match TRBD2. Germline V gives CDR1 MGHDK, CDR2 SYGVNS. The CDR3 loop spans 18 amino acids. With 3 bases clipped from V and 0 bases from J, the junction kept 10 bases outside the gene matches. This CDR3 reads CASSDRGPSGASTDTQYF. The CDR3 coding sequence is TGTGCCAGCAGTGATCGAGGGCCTAGCGGGGCTAGCACAGATACGCAGTATTTT.

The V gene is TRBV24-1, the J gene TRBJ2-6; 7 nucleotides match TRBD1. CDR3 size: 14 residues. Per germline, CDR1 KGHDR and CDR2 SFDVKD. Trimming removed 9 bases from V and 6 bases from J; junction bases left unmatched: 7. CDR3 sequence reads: CATGDRAEANVLTF. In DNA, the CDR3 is TGTGCCACCGGAGACAGGGCCGAGGCCAACGTCCTGACTTTC.

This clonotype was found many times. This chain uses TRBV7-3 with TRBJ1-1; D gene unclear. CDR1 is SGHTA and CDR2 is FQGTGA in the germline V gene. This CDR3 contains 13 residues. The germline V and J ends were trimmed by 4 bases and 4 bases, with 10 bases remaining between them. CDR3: CASSSRTGTEAFF. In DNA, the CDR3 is TGTGCCAGCAGCTCCCGTACCGGCACTGAAGCTTTCTTT.

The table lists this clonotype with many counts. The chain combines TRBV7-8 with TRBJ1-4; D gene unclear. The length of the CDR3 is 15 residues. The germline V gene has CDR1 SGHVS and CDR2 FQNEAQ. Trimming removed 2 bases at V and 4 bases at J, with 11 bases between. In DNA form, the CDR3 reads TGTGCCAGCAGCTTATGGGGAGGGTTTAATGAAAAACTGTTTTTT. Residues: CASSLWGGFNEKLFF.

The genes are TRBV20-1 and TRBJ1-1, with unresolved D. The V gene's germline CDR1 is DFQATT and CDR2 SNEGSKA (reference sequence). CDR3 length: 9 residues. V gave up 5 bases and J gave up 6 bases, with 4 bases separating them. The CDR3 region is CSAGPEAFF. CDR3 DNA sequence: TGCAGTGCTGGGCCTGAAGCTTTCTTT.

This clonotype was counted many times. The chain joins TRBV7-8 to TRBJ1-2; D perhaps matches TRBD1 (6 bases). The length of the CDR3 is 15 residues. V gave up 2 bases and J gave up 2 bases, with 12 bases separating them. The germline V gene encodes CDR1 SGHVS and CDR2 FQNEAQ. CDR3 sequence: CASSLPGGVNYGYTF. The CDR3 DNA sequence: TGTGCCAGCAGCTTACCCGGGGGCGTGAACTATGGCTACACCTTC.

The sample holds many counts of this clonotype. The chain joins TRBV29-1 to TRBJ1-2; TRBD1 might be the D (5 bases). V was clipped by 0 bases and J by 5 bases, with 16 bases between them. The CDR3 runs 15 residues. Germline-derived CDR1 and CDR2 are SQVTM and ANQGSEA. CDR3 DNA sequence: TGCAGCGTTGAAGATCGGGAAGGGACGGTGTATGGCTACACCTTC. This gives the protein CSVEDREGTVYGYTF.